The table lists the clone carrying this T cell receptor beta chain with many counts. Its antigen is undetermined. Trimming took 4 bases from V and 4 from J, leaving 16 bases between them. Per the germline V gene, CDR1 is DFQATT and CDR2 is SNEGSKA (reference sequence). This CDR3 contains 15 residues. Moderately to severely active ophthalmopathy under 3 months, CAS at least 3, NOSPECS at least 4. Fresh peripheral blood (about 10 ml) yielded the PBMCs. Investigators amplified TCR beta CDR3 regions from RNA transcripts. First-round RT-PCR relied on HTBI primers, and a second-round multiplex PCR came next. TCRdb ran MiXCR on the multiplex PCR reads and lists one entry per CDR3 protein. The sample lists about 740,000 distinct CDR3 sequences, 40% occurring once. The data belong to a study of Graves' ophthalmopathy and Graves' hyperthyroidism. Overall study findings and caveats: The model flagged ophthalmopathy progression at more than 60% sensitivity and around 72% specificity.

V is TRBV20-1 and J is TRBJ1-4; D perhaps matches TRBD1 (6 bases). Sample: peripheral blood. This clonotype was obtained from an adult man with Graves' ophthalmopathy. The CDR3, as DNA: TGCAGTGCTATCTCCGGGACAACGAGTAATGAAAAACTGTTTTTT. It is translated as CSAISGTTSNEKLFF.